The 3 T cell receptor beta chains below all came from one sample that was sequenced in a study of early T cells in non-severe SARS-CoV-2 infection. MiXCR, run by TCRdb on the 5' RACE reads, gives a single entry per CDR3 protein. Here the sample spans roughly 29,000 distinct CDR3 sequences, roughly 5.6% being singletons. What was sequenced was whole blood. These receptors were obtained from an adult who was a healthcare worker with PCR-confirmed SARS-CoV-2 infection or an uninfected control (not recorded which).

This clonotype was counted many times. The J gene is TRBJ1-5, the V gene TRBV12-3 or TRBV12-4; D remains unclear. V was pared by 6 bases and J by 4 bases, with 7 bases between. This CDR3 is 12 amino acids long. CDR3 region: CASRTRNQPQHF. The CDR3 DNA reads TGTGCCAGCAGAACTCGGAATCAGCCCCAGCATTTT.

This clonotype has ten or more counts. V and J are TRBV6-5 and TRBJ2-2, with D tentatively TRBD2 (6 bases). V gave up 5 bases and J gave up 1 base, with 14 bases separating them. CDR3 length: 16 residues. CDR1 and CDR2 from the germline V gene are MNHEY and SVGAGI. The CDR3 protein is CASSGGYKLNTGELFF. The DNA of the CDR3 is TGTGCCAGCAGTGGGGGGTATAAGTTGAACACCGGGGAGCTGTTTTTT.

This clonotype was counted many times. The chain employs TRBV12-3 or TRBV12-4 and TRBJ2-1; 9 bases line up with TRBD1. V lost 3 bases, J lost 3 bases, and 12 bases stayed unmatched. This CDR3 is 18 amino acids long. In DNA form, the CDR3 reads TGTGCCAGCAGTTTGTCCTCAGGCCGGGACAGGGACTACAATGAGCAGTTCTTC. The encoded protein is CASSLSSGRDRDYNEQFF.